One and the same sample provided the 23 T cell receptor beta chains below, sequenced in a study of cytomegalovirus exposure and HLA in healthy donors. PCR primers comprised 60 Vbeta and 13 Jbeta primers. Assay used: immunoSEQ multiplex PCR; TCRdb lists only in-frame clones, some missing. The repertoire has about 200,000 clones, roughly 80% of them found once; the top ten carry less than 3.5%. The sequenced sample was PBMCs. These receptors were collected from a woman aged 40 to 50 in good health and CMV-seronegative.

The rearrangement uses TRBV28 and TRBJ1-1; D unresolved. V gave up 1 base and J gave up 4 bases, with 4 bases separating them. The CDR3 has 12 residues. In germline, CDR1 is MDHEN, CDR2 SYDVKM. CDR3 DNA sequence: TGTGCCAGCAGTTTATCCCGCACTGAAGCTTTCTTT. It yields the protein CASSLSRTEAFF.

The chain employs TRBV18 and TRBJ2-7; D not resolved. The CDR3 totals 14 residues. Germline V gene lookup returns CDR1 KGHSH and CDR2 LQKENI. Trimming removed 2 bases at V and 0 bases at J, with 8 bases between. CDR3 sequence (DNA): TGTGCCAGCTCACCAACTTCATCCTCCTACGAGCAGTACTTC. It encodes CASSPTSSSYEQYF.

The chain recombines TRBV2 with TRBJ1-2; maybe TRBD1 (6 bases). Per the germline V gene, CDR1 is SNHLY and CDR2 is FYNNEI. The CDR3 runs to 13 residues. Trimming removed 4 bases at V and 5 bases at J, with 11 bases between. CDR3 sequence reads: CASSVGRGYGYTF. The CDR3 DNA sequence: TGTGCCAGCAGTGTTGGCAGGGGATATGGCTACACCTTC.

V gene TRBV6-5 combines with J gene TRBJ1-5, with D perhaps TRBD1 (6 bases). Germline V CDR1 and CDR2: MNHEY, SVGAGI. The V end lost 2 bases, the J end lost 4 bases, and 9 bases lay between the germline ends. The CDR3 length is 14 residues. The CDR3 region has the DNA TGTGCCAGCAGTTACGGCAGGGGAAATCAGCCCCAGCATTTT. Protein: CASSYGRGNQPQHF.

Note on this clone: The junction and the germline gene differ at one end; a read error may be behind it. The rearrangement links TRBV7-3 to TRBJ2-7; TRBD1 is a possible D gene (5 bases). CDR3 size: 13 residues. Germline lookup yields CDR1 SGHTA and CDR2 FQGTGA. The CDR3 sequence: CASSPTGSNEQYF. CDR3 in DNA: TGTGCCAGCAGCCCTACAGGCTCCAACGAGCAGTACTTC.

The chain employs TRBV9 and TRBJ2-2; TRBD1 matches 9 bases. Trimming at V came to 2 bases and at J to 5 bases, leaving 4 bases not matched to a gene. Germline loops: CDR1 SGDLS, CDR2 YYNGEE. This CDR3 comprises 15 residues. CDR3 sequence reads: CASSVGDRDTGELFF. For the CDR3, the DNA is TGTGCCAGCAGCGTCGGGGACAGGGATACCGGGGAGCTGTTTTTT.

The J gene is TRBJ2-1, the V gene TRBV11-3, with D perhaps TRBD2 (5 bases). Per the germline V gene, CDR1 is SGHNT and CDR2 is YENEEA. This CDR3 has 16 residues. V was pared by 5 bases and J by 0 bases, with 14 bases between. The CDR3 coding sequence is TGTGCCAGCAGCGCAAAAGGAGGCCGCTCCTACAATGAGCAGTTCTTC. Amino acid sequence: CASSAKGGRSYNEQFF. Drawing the rest from reference TRBV11-3 and TRBJ2-1, the complete variable domain is EAGVVQSPRYKIIEKKQPVAFWCNPISGHNTLYWYLQNLGQGPELLIRYENEEAVDDSQLPKDRFSAERLKGVDSTLKIQPAELGDSAVYLCASSAKGGRSYNEQFFGPGTRLTVL.

The chain carries TRBV15 and TRBJ1-3; no clear D. CDR3 length: 12 amino acids. The germline V gene has CDR1 LNHNV and CDR2 YYDKDF (reference sequence). V dropped 4 bases and J dropped 4 bases, with 5 bases sitting between them. The CDR3 nucleotides read TGTGCCACCAGCATCTCCGGAAACACCATATATTTT. It yields the protein CATSISGNTIYF.

The chain is built from TRBV4-2 and TRBJ2-2, with TRBD2 matching 8 bases. The germline CDR1 and CDR2 sequences are LGHNA and YNFKEQ. The J segment lost 0 bases and the V segment lost 0 bases, leaving 9 bases of the junction unmatched. The CDR3 loop spans 19 amino acids. CDR3: CASSQDLFLAGANTGELFF. The CDR3 DNA follows: TGTGCCAGCAGCCAAGATCTGTTCCTAGCGGGCGCGAACACCGGGGAGCTGTTTTTT.

As concerns this clone: Lacking the conserved final phenylalanine or tryptophan, this CDR3 likely reflects a read error. CDR3 sequence (DNA): TGTGCCAGCAGCCGTGGACAGCATATCACTGAAGCTTTCCTT. It codes for CASSRGQHITEAFL. The chain is built from TRBV11-2 and TRBJ1-1; perhaps TRBD1 as D (6 bases). Per the germline V gene, CDR1 is SGHAT and CDR2 is FQNNGV. This CDR3 is built from 14 residues. The V and J ends lost 5 bases and 4 bases respectively, with 14 bases between them.

The CDR3 loop is CASSLWLAGVMVHDEQFF. In DNA, the CDR3 is TGTGCCAGCAGCTTGTGGCTAGCGGGAGTCATGGTCCACGATGAGCAGTTCTTC. The V call is TRBV5-5, the J call TRBJ2-1; 10 bases agree with TRBD2. The CDR3 has 18 residues. The germline V gene encodes CDR1 SGHKS and CDR2 YYEKEE (reference sequence). V shed 1 base, J shed 8 bases, and the junction held 15 bases outside the gene matches.

The chain couples TRBV4-2 to TRBJ1-4, with D possibly TRBD1 on 5 matching bases. The V gene's germline CDR1 is LGHNA and CDR2 YNFKEQ. V lost 0 bases to trimming and J lost 7 bases, with 12 bases between them. The CDR3 runs to 15 residues. The CDR3 nucleotides are TGTGCCAGCAGCCAAGATGACAGTAGGGGTGAAAAACTGTTTTTT. This codes for CASSQDDSRGEKLFF.

The chain carries TRBV9 and TRBJ1-2, with D tentatively TRBD1 (6 bases). This CDR3 has 13 residues. The V gene's germline CDR1 is SGDLS and CDR2 YYNGEE. Trimming left V 3 bases short and J 8 bases short, with 14 bases between. CDR3 loop: CASSGYRVRGYTF. DNA of the CDR3: TGTGCCAGCAGCGGGTACAGGGTGCGCGGCTACACCTTC.

The rearrangement links TRBV18 to TRBJ2-1, with TRBD2 as a possible D gene (5 bases). Germline V gene lookup returns CDR1 KGHSH and CDR2 LQKENI. V was shortened by 3 bases and J by 12 bases, with 12 bases between the two germline ends. This CDR3 is 12 amino acids long. Here the CDR3 reads CASSPPGGRQFF. The CDR3 DNA is TGTGCCAGCTCACCCCCGGGCGGGCGGCAGTTCTTC.

In this sample, this clone turned up a few times. The CDR3 region has the DNA TGTGCCAGCAGCTTAGGGGTCCTCTTGCAGATCGGGAATGAGCAGTTCTTC. This translates into CASSLGVLLQIGNEQFF. This rearrangement joins TRBV7-2 to TRBJ2-1; D not resolved. Trimming removed 1 base at V and 7 bases at J, with 20 bases between. Germline CDR1 reads SGHTA; CDR2 reads FQGNSA. The CDR3 contains 17 residues.

This clone is a singleton in its sample. The V and J genes are TRBV29-1 and TRBJ1-1; the D is unclear. The germline gives CDR1 SQVTM, CDR2 ANQGSEA. The CDR3 sequence is 11 residues long. V shed 6 bases and J shed 1 base, with 6 bases lying between them. This CDR3 is CSVPGNTEAFF. The CDR3 DNA sequence: TGCAGCGTACCGGGGAACACTGAAGCTTTCTTT.

The rearrangement uses TRBV6-6 and TRBJ2-7; D remains unclear. V shed 6 bases and J shed 7 bases, with 10 bases lying between them. The CDR3 sequence is 11 residues long. Germline CDR1 and CDR2: MNHNY and SVGAGI (reference sequence). DNA of the CDR3: TGTGCCAGCAGCCTCTCGGTGGAGCAGTACTTC. Translation gives CASSLSVEQYF.

The chain employs TRBV7-8 and TRBJ2-7; TRBD2 agrees at 11 bases. V trimming: 5 bases; J trimming: 11 bases; junction bases outside the gene matches: 8. The germline V gene encodes CDR1 SGHVS and CDR2 FQNEAQ. There are 13 residues in the CDR3. The DNA of the CDR3 is TGTGCCAGCAGCCTCGGCCTACTAGCGGGGGAGTACTTC. Its translation is CASSLGLLAGEYF.

This clone was seen a few times. The rearrangement uses TRBV2 and TRBJ2-1; no reliable D call. The length of the CDR3 is 12 residues. Germline V gene sequence: CDR1 SNHLY, CDR2 FYNNEI. V lost 6 bases to trimming and J lost 7 bases, with 10 bases between them. In DNA, the CDR3 is TGTGCCAGCAGAGAATTGAGGAATGAGCAGTTCTTC. It specifies CASRELRNEQFF. Drawing the rest from reference TRBV2 and TRBJ2-1, the complete variable domain is EPEVTQTPSHQVTQMGQEVILRCVPISNHLYFYWYRQILGQKVEFLVSFYNNEISEKSEIFDDQFSVERPDGSNFTLKIRSTKLEDSAMYFCASRELRNEQFFGPGTRLTVL.

The chain recombines TRBV27 with TRBJ1-5; 8 bases map to TRBD1. The CDR3 runs to 16 residues. CDR1 is MNHEY, CDR2 SMNVEV, per germline (reference sequence). The junction had 15 bases not matched to a gene; V was cut back by 8 bases and J by 6 bases. CDR3 DNA: TGTGCCAGCCTCCTCAGGGGGCGCGTAGGGGGTCAGCCCCAGCATTTT. Its translation: CASLLRGRVGGQPQHF.

The J gene is TRBJ1-3, the V gene TRBV23-1; D may be TRBD1 (6 bases). TRBV23-1 carries the ORF label, with uncertain function. Trimming took off 8 bases at V and 5 bases at J, with 16 bases between the two ends. The CDR3 has 14 amino acids. The DNA of the CDR3 is TGCGCCAGCGGCGTCAGGGGTATGCGAAACACCATATATTTT. This gives the protein CASGVRGMRNTIYF.

The DNA for the CDR3 is TGTGCCAGCACGGAGACCCAAGAGACCCAGTACTTC. This codes for CASTETQETQYF. The chain combines TRBV7-9 with TRBJ2-5; D gene unclear. The CDR3 is made up of 12 amino acids. The germline V and J ends were trimmed by 7 bases and 1 base, with 7 bases remaining between them. CDR1 is SEHNR and CDR2 is FQNEAQ in the germline V gene (reference sequence).

This sequence joins TRBV7-9 and TRBJ1-1; D not resolved. Germline CDR1 and CDR2: SEHNR and FQNEAQ (reference sequence). Trimming took 1 base from V and 3 from J, leaving 6 bases between them. The CDR3 consists of 13 residues. CDR3 sequence: CASSLGQYTEAFF. The CDR3 DNA reads TGTGCCAGCAGCTTAGGGCAGTACACTGAAGCTTTCTTT.